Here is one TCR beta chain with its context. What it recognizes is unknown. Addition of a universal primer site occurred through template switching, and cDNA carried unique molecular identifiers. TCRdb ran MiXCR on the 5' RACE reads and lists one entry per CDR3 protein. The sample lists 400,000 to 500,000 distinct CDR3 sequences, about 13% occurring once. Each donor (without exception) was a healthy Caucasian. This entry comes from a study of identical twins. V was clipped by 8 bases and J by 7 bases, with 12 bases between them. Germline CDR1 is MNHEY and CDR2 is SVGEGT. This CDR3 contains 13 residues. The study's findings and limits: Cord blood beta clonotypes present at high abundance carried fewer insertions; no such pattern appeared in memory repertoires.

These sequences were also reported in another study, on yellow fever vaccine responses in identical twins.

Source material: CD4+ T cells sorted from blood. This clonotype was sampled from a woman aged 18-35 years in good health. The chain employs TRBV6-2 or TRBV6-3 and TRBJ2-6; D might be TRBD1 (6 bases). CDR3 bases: TGTGCCAGCGAACCCAGGGGAGCCAACGTCCTGACTTTC. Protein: CASEPRGANVLTF.